The T cell receptor (beta chain) described here comes from a study of cytomegalovirus exposure and HLA in healthy donors. Comments on this clone: Its target is unknown.

A multiplex PCR was run with 60 Vbeta primers and 13 Jbeta primers. How the authors handled the data: An analysis performed later counted about 80 million unique TCR beta chains (around 9.9 million of them shared). Assay used: immunoSEQ multiplex PCR; TCRdb lists only in-frame clones, some missing. V and J calls and clone size are given by that table; D and trimming were obtained from the DNA. This table has approximately 59,000 clones, approximately 82% appearing once. The CDR3 runs 16 residues. Germline CDR1 is KGHSH and CDR2 is LQKENI. V shed 2 bases and J 4 bases; nucleotides not matched to a gene: 7. Study-wide points: Overall, 164 TCR beta chains were annotated as cytomegalovirus-associated. The authors excluded some V segments, including TRBV6-2 and TRBV6-3, as indistinguishable.

This sequence originates from a girl aged 5-17 years in good health and CMV-seropositive. Sample: PBMCs. This sequence joins TRBV18 and TRBJ2-7, with TRBD2 matching 11 bases. The CDR3 nucleotides are TGTGCCAGCTCACCATTGAGCCTAGCGGGAGGTTACGAGCAGTACTTC. Amino acids: CASSPLSLAGGYEQYF.